The source of this T cell receptor beta chain is a study of Graves' ophthalmopathy and Graves' hyperthyroidism. Note on this clonotype: Antigen unknown.

V shed 4 bases and J 2 bases; nucleotides not matched to a gene: 3. The CDR3 has 15 residues. Looked up from germline, CDR1 is ENHRY and CDR2 is SYGVKD. General study results and limits: Distinction of ophthalmopathy from stable hyperthyroidism by a 13-signature model reached almost 90% sensitivity and roughly 78% specificity.

Using RNA transcripts, the TCR beta CDR3 regions were amplified. A first-round RT-PCR used HTBI primers, followed by a second-round multiplex PCR. From the multiplex PCR reads, TCRdb called clonotypes with MiXCR, one entry per CDR3 protein. The table shows approximately 540,000 distinct CDR3 sequences, with approximately 35% occurring only once. The V and J genes are TRBV10-3 and TRBJ2-7; 12 bases fit TRBD1. The sequence was obtained from an adult man with Graves' hyperthyroidism. Input material: peripheral blood or thyroid tissue (not recorded which). DNA of the CDR3: TGTGCCATCAGTGTGGGACAGGGGGCCACCTACGAGCAGTACTTC. Translating it yields CAISVGQGATYEQYF.